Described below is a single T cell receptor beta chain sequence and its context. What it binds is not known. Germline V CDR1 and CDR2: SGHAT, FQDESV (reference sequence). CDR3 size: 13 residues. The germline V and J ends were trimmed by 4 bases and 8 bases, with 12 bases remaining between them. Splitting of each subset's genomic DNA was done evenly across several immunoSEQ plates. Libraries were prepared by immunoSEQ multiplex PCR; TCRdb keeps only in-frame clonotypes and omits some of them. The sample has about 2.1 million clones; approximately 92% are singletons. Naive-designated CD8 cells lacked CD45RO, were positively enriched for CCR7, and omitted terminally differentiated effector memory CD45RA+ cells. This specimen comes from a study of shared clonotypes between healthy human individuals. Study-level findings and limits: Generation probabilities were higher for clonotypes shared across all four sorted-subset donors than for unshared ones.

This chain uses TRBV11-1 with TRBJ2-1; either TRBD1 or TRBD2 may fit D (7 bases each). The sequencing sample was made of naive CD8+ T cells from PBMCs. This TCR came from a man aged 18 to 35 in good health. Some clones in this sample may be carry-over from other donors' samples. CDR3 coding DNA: TGTGCCAGCAGCTCCAGGGGGGGCGATGAGCAGTTCTTC. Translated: CASSSRGGDEQFF.